This TCR beta chain was documented in a study of high-grade serous ovarian cancer treatment subgroups. A word on this clone: What it binds is not known.

Tumor tissue was taken before any definitive surgery or chemotherapy was given. Trimming cost V 6 bases and J 6 bases; bases outside gene matches: 5. The CDR3 is 12 amino acids. CDR1 and CDR2 (germline): MDHEN, SYDVKM. Using immunoSEQ multiplex PCR, the repertoire was profiled, and TCRdb retains in-frame clones only, with some absent. The sample records roughly 15,000 clones, roughly 90% being singletons. Study conclusions and caveats: Different patients shared almost no repertoire; same-patient tumors shared about 0.1 to 0.79.

Sequenced material: tumor tissue. This clonotype originated in a human donor with high-grade serous ovarian cancer. This rearrangement joins TRBV28 to TRBJ2-7; TRBD2 agrees at 7 bases. The CDR3 sequence: CASSPRGSEQYF. In DNA, the CDR3 is TGTGCCAGCAGCCCTCGCGGGAGCGAGCAGTACTTC. Using reference TRBV28 and TRBJ2-7 for the parts outside the CDR3, the full variable domain is DVKVTQSSRYLVKRTGEKVFLECVQDMDHENMFWYRQDPGLGLRLIYFSYDVKMKEKGDIPEGYSVSREKKERFSLILESASTNQTSMYLCASSPRGSEQYFGPGTRLTVT.